This T cell receptor beta chain was identified in a study of PD-L1 blockade in urothelial cancer. Across the whole study: Patients initiated atezolizumab around 2014 at 1,200 mg intravenously every 3 weeks.

CDR1 SGHDN and CDR2 FVKESK come from the germline V gene. V shed 4 bases and J 7 bases; nucleotides not matched to a gene: 10. The CDR3 loop spans 15 amino acids. As to time point: pretreatment peripheral blood. Profiled with immunoSEQ multiplex PCR; TCRdb holds only in-frame clones, not every one. This sample carries about 74,000 clones, 75% to 90% of them seen once, and the ten largest clones take 3.5% to 5.5%. Note on this clone: The antigen is not known.

General study results and limits: Blood TCR clonality below the median before treatment was a predictor of better survival.

The source material was PBMCs, sampled around atezolizumab (anti-PD-L1) treatment. The sequence came from a man aged 70 or older with urothelial cancer. This chain connects TRBV14 to TRBJ2-1; TRBD2 matches at 7 bases. This CDR3 reads CASSLYPRLANEQFF. In DNA, the CDR3 is TGTGCCAGCAGCCTTTACCCGAGACTAGCAAATGAGCAGTTCTTC.